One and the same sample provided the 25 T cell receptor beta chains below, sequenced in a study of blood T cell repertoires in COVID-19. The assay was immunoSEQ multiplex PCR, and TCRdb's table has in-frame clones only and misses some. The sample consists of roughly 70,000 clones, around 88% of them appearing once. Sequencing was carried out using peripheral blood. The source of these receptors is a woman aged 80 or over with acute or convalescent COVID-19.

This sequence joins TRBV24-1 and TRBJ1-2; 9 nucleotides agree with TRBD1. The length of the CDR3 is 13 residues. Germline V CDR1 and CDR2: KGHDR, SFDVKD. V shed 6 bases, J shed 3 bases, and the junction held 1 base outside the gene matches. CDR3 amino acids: CATSRTGDYGYTF. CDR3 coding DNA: TGTGCCACCAGTCGGACAGGGGACTATGGCTACACCTTC.

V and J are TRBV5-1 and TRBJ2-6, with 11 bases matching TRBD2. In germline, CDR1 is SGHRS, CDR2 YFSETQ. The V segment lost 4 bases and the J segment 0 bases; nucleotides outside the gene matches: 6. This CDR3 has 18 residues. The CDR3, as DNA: TGCGCCAGCAGCCCGGGACTAGCGGAAGCCTCTGGGGCCAACGTCCTGACTTTC. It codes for CASSPGLAEASGANVLTF.

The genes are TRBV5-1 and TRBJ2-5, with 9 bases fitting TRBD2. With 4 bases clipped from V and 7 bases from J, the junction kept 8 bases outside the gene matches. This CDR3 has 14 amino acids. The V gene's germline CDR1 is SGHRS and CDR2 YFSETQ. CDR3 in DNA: TGCGCCAGCAGCGAAATAGCGGGGGCCGGGACCCAGTACTTC. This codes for CASSEIAGAGTQYF.

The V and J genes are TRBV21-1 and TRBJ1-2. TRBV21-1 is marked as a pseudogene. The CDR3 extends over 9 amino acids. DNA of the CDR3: TGTGCCAGCATCGATGGCTACACCTTC. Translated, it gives CASIDGYTF.

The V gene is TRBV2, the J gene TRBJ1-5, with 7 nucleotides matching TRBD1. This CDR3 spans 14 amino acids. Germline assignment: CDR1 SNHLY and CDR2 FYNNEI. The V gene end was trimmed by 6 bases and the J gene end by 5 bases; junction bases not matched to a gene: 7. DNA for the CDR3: TGTGCCAGCAGCAGACAGGGAGGTGATCAGCCCCAGCATTTT. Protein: CASSRQGGDQPQHF.

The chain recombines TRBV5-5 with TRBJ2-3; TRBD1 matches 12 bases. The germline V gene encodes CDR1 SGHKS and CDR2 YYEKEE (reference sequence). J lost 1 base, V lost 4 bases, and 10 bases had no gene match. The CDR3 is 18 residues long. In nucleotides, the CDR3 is TGTGCCAGCAGCCACGGGACAGGGGGCAGTAGGGGCACAGATACGCAGTATTTT. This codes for CASSHGTGGSRGTDTQYF.

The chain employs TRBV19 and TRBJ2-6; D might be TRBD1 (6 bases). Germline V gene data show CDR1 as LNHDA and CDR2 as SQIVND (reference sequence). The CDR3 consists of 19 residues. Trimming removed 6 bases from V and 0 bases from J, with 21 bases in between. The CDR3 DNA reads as TGTGCCAGTAGAACGACAGGCCGCTTCACCTCCTCTGGGGCCAACGTCCTGACTTTC. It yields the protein CASRTTGRFTSSGANVLTF.

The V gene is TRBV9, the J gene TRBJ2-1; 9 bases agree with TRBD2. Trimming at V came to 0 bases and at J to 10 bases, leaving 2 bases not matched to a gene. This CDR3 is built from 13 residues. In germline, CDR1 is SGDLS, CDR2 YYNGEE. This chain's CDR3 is CASSVALAGEQFF. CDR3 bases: TGTGCCAGCAGCGTAGCTCTAGCGGGGGAGCAGTTCTTC.

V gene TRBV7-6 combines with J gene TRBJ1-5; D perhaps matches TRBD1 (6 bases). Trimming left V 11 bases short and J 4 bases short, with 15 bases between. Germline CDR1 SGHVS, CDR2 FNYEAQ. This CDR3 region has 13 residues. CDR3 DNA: TGTGCCGGAAAAGCAGGGGCTAATCAGCCCCAGCATTTT. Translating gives CAGKAGANQPQHF.

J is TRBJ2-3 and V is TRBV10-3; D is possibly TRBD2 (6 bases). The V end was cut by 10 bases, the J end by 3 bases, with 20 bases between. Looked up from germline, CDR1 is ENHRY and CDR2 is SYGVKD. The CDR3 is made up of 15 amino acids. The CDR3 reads CATRGGSGRTDTQYF. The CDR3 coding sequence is TGTGCCACCCGTGGGGGGAGTGGAAGGACAGATACGCAGTATTTT.

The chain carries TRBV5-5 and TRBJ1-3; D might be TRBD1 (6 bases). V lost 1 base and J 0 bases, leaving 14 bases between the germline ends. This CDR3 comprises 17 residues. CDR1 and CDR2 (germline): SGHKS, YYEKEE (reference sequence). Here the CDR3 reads CASSLRDTKFSGNTIYF. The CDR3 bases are TGTGCCAGCAGCTTGAGGGACACTAAATTCTCTGGAAACACCATATATTTT.

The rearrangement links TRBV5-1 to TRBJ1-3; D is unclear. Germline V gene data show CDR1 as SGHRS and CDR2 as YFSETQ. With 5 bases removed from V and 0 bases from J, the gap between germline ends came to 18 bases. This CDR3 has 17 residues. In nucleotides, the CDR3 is TGCGCCAGCAGTTTGCGCCCCCGGGGAGGCTCTGGAAACACCATATATTTT. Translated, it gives CASSLRPRGGSGNTIYF.

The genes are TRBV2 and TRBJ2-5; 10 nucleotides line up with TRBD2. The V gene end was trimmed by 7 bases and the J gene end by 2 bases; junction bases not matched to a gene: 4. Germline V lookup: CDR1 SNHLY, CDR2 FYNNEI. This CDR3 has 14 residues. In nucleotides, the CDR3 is TGTGCCAGCAACAGCGGGGGGGTACAAGAGACCCAGTACTTC. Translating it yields CASNSGGVQETQYF.

CDR3: CASRSETRTDTQYF. In DNA form, the CDR3 reads TGTGCCAGCAGAAGCGAGACTCGCACAGATACGCAGTATTTT. The chain recombines TRBV6-5 with TRBJ2-3; no reliable D call. Per the germline V gene, CDR1 is MNHEY and CDR2 is SVGAGI. The CDR3 runs 14 residues. With 6 bases removed from V and 1 base from J, the gap between germline ends came to 11 bases.

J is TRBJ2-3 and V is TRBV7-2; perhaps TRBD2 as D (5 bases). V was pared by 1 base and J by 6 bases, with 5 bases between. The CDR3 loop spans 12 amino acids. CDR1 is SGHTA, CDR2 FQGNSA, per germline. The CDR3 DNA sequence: TGTGCCAGCAGCTTAGGGAGGGATACGCAGTATTTT. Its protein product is CASSLGRDTQYF. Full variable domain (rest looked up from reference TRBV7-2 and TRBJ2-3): GAGVSQSPSNKVTEKGKDVELRCDPISGHTALYWYRQSLGQGLEFLIYFQGNSAPDKSGLPSDRFSAERTGGSVSTLTIQRTQQEDSAVYLCASSLGRDTQYFGPGTRLTVL.

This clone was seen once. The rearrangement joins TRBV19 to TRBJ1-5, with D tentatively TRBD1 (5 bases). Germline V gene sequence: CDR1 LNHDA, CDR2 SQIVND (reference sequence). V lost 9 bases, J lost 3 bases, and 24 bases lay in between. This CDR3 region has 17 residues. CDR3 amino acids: CASTWEYQGSNNQPQHF. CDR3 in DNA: TGTGCCAGCACCTGGGAATATCAGGGATCCAACAATCAGCCCCAGCATTTT.

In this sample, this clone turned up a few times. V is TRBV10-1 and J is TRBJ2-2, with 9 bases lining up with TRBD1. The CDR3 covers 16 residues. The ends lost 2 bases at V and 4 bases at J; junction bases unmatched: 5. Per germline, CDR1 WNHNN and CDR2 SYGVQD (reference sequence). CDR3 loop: CASSENRGLGTGELFF. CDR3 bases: TGCGCCAGCAGTGAGAACAGGGGGCTGGGCACCGGGGAGCTGTTTTTT.

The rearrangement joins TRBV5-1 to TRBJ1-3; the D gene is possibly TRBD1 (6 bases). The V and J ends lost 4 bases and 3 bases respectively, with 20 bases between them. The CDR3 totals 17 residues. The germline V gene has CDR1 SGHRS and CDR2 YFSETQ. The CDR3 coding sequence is TGCGCCAGCAGCGTAGGGACACTCCAACCTCATGGAAACACCATATATTTT. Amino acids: CASSVGTLQPHGNTIYF.

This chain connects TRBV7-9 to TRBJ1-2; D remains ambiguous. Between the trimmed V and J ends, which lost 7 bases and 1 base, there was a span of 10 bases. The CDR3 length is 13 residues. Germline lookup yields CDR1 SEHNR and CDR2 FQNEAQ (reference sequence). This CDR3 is CASTLAGNYGYTF. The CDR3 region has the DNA TGTGCCAGCACCCTGGCGGGTAACTATGGCTACACCTTC. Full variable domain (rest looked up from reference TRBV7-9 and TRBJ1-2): DTGVSQNPRHKITKRGQNVTFRCDPISEHNRLYWYRQTLGQGPEFLTYFQNEAQLEKSRLLSDRFSAERPKGSFSTLEIQRTEQGDSAMYLCASTLAGNYGYTFGSGTRLTVV.

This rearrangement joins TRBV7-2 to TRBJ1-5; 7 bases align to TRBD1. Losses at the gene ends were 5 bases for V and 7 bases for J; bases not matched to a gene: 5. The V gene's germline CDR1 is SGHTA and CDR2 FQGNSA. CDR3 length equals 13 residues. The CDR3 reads CASSGHRGQPQHF. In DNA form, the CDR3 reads TGTGCCAGCAGCGGACACAGGGGCCAGCCCCAGCATTTT.

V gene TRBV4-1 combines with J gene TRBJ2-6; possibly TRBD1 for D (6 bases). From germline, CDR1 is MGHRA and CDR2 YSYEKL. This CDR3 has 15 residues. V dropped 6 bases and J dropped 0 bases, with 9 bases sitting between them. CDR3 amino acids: CASSPRGSGANVLTF. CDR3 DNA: TGCGCCAGCAGTCCCAGGGGCTCTGGGGCCAACGTCCTGACTTTC.

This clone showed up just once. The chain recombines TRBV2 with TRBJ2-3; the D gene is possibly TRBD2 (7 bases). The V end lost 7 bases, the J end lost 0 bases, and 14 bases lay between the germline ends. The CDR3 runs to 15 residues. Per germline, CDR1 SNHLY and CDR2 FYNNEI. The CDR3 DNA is TGTGCCAGCAAACGGGGGGCAGCAAGCACAGATACGCAGTATTTT. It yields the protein CASKRGAASTDTQYF.

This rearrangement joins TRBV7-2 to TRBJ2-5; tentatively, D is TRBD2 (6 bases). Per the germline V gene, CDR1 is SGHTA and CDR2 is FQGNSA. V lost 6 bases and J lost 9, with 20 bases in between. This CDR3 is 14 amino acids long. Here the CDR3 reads CASSEGTRFGAQYF. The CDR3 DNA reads TGTGCCAGCAGTGAAGGGACTCGTTTTGGGGCCCAGTACTTC.

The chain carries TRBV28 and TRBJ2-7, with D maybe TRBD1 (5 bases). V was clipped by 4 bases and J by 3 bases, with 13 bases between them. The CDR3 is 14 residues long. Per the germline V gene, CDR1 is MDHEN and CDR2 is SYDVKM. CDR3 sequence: CASSSLTALYEQYF. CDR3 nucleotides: TGTGCCAGCAGTTCGTTGACAGCCCTCTACGAGCAGTACTTC.

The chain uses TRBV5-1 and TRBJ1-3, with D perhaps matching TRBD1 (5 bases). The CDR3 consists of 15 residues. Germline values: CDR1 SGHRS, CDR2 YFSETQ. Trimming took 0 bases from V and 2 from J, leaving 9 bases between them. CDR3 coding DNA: TGCGCCAGCAGCTTGGACAGGAGCGCTGGAAACACCATATATTTT. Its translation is CASSLDRSAGNTIYF.